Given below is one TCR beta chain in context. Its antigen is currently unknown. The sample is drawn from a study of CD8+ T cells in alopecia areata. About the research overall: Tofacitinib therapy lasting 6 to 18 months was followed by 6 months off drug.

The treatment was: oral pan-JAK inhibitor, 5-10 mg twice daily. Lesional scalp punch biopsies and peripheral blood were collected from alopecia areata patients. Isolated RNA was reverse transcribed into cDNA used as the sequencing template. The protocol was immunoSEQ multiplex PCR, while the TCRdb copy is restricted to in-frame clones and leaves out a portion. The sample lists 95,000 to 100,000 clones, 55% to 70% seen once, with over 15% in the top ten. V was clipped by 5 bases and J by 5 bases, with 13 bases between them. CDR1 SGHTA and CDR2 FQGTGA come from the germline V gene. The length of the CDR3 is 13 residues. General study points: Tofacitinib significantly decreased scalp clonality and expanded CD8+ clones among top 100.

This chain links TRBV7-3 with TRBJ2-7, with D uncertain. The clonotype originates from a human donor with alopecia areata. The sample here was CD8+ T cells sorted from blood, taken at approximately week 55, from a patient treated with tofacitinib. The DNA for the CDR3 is TGTGCCAGCAGCCCCGGACCCCAGGACGAGCAGTACTTC. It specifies CASSPGPQDEQYF.